This T cell receptor (beta chain) emerged from a study of OX40 agonist ivuxolimab in advanced cancers. Study as a whole: Patients received the agonistic anti-OX40 (CD134) antibody ivuxolimab. Patients achieving partial responses numbered three: one hepatocellular carcinoma case and two cutaneous melanoma cases.

Sequenced by immunoSEQ multiplex PCR; TCRdb stores in-frame clones only, minus some. This sample yields approximately 28,000 clones, of which roughly 84% are seen a single time; over 15% belongs to the top ten. General study findings and limits: By week 6 at 0.1 to 3.0 mg/kg, blood CD4+ and CD8+ T cells had expanded clonally.

As regards this clone: Its antigen is still unknown.

The sequence was collected from an adult with an advanced solid tumor such as melanoma, head and neck, liver or kidney cancer. The sequencing used CD4+ or CD8+ T cells sorted from blood, collected in a trial of the OX40 agonist ivuxolimab.

In DNA, the CDR3 is TGTGCCAGCAGCCCGGACAGCCAAGAGACCCAGTACTTC. This translates into CASSPDSQETQYF. The J gene is TRBJ2-5, the V gene TRBV13; tentative D call: TRBD1 (6 bases). The germline gives CDR1 PRHDT, CDR2 FYEKMQ (reference sequence). This CDR3 region has 13 residues. Trimming removed 5 bases from V and 1 base from J, with 8 bases in between. The variable domain in full, with the rest retrieved from reference TRBV13 and TRBJ2-5, is AAGVIQSPRHLIKEKRETATLKCYPIPRHDTVYWYQQGPGQDPQFLISFYEKMQSDKGSIPDRFSAQQFSDYHSELNMSSLELGDSALYFCASSPDSQETQYFGPGTRLLVL.